This entry lists 18 T cell receptor beta chains sequenced from one sample in a study of blood T cell repertoires in COVID-19. The repertoire was sequenced with immunoSEQ multiplex PCR; TCRdb's copy has only in-frame clones and lacks some. Found here are a few hundred thousand clones, approximately 78% of them singletons; the top ten hold about 4.8%. What was sequenced was peripheral blood. These receptors came from a woman in her 70s with COVID-19, enrolled during active disease.

V usage is TRBV2 and J usage is TRBJ2-5; 8 bases fit TRBD1. Germline V gene data show CDR1 as SNHLY and CDR2 as FYNNEI. V lost 3 bases, J lost 3 bases, and 9 bases stayed unmatched. The CDR3 runs to 16 residues. CDR3 sequence: CASSDPGTGREETQYF. CDR3 nucleotide sequence: TGTGCCAGCAGTGACCCGGGGACAGGCCGGGAAGAGACCCAGTACTTC.

This clone showed up just a few times. The genes are TRBV19 and TRBJ2-3; a weak D match, TRBD2 (6 bases). V lost 6 bases to trimming and J lost 3 bases, with 19 bases between them. Germline CDR1 is LNHDA and CDR2 is SQIVND (reference sequence). The CDR3 has 16 residues. The chain's CDR3 is CASRSPGGSQTDTQYF. Written as DNA, the CDR3 is TGTGCCAGTAGATCCCCCGGAGGGAGTCAAACAGATACGCAGTATTTT. Using reference TRBV19 and TRBJ2-3 for the parts outside the CDR3, the full variable domain is DGGITQSPKYLFRKEGQNVTLSCEQNLNHDAMYWYRQDPGQGLRLIYYSQIVNDFQKGDIAEGYSVSREKKESFPLTVTSAQKNPTAFYLCASRSPGGSQTDTQYFGPGTRLTVL.

This clone has a handful of counts. This chain links TRBV13 with TRBJ2-3, with 13 bases identical to TRBD2. From germline, CDR1 is PRHDT and CDR2 FYEKMQ (reference sequence). The CDR3 runs 14 residues. With V trimmed by 5 bases and J by 5 bases, 1 base remained unmatched. The DNA of the CDR3 is TGTGCCAGCAGCCGACTAGCGGGAGGAGATACGCAGTATTTT. It translates to CASSRLAGGDTQYF.

The V and J genes are TRBV6-2 or TRBV6-3 and TRBJ1-5; 11 nucleotides line up with TRBD1. The CDR3 sequence is 17 residues long. The V gene's germline CDR1 is MNHEY and CDR2 SVGEGT. Trimming cost V 5 bases and J 4 bases; bases outside gene matches: 10. Here the CDR3 reads CASSEDRGRSRNQPQHF. The CDR3 region has the DNA TGTGCCAGCAGTGAGGACAGGGGGCGGTCACGGAATCAGCCCCAGCATTTT.

This clone came up a few times. The genes are TRBV2 and TRBJ1-4; D might be TRBD1 (5 bases). The length of the CDR3 is 15 residues. Trimming took off 5 bases at V and 8 bases at J, with 18 bases between the two ends. The germline V gene has CDR1 SNHLY and CDR2 FYNNEI. CDR3 protein: CASSYDSRTTEKLFF. The CDR3 DNA is TGTGCCAGCAGTTATGACAGTCGAACTACAGAAAAACTGTTTTTT.

Note on this clone: Other DNA sequences from this sample encode an identical CDR3 as well. J is TRBJ2-3 and V is TRBV18, with D unresolved. V was cut by 3 bases and J by 1 base, with 11 bases left in between. Per the germline V gene, CDR1 is KGHSH and CDR2 is LQKENI. The CDR3 spans 15 residues. CDR3 sequence (DNA): TGTGCCAGCTCACCCGGTCCGTTGGGCACAGATACGCAGTATTTT. Protein sequence: CASSPGPLGTDTQYF.

V is TRBV5-6 and J is TRBJ1-5; TRBD1 aligns across 7 bases. Trimming at V came to 0 bases and at J to 1 base, leaving 4 bases not matched to a gene. The length of the CDR3 is 16 residues. Germline assignment: CDR1 SGHDT and CDR2 YYEEEE. Here the CDR3 DNA reads TGTGCCAGCAGCTTGGCGACAGGGTCCAGCAATCAGCCCCAGCATTTT. Translated, it gives CASSLATGSSNQPQHF.

This clone was detected once. The chain employs TRBV19 and TRBJ2-2; a possible D gene is TRBD1 (5 bases). Trimming stripped 3 bases from V and 6 bases from J, with 14 bases between. Germline V lookup: CDR1 LNHDA, CDR2 SQIVND (reference sequence). The CDR3 contains 15 residues. DNA of the CDR3: TGTGCCAGTAGTATCGCCCTAATACAGGCCGGGGAGCTGTTTTTT. This encodes CASSIALIQAGELFF.

This clone has a handful of counts. This chain joins TRBV29-1 and TRBJ2-7, with D possibly matching TRBD2 (6 bases). Between the trimmed V and J ends, which lost 6 bases and 6 bases, there was a span of 12 bases. CDR1 SQVTM and CDR2 ANQGSEA come from the germline V gene. The CDR3 runs 11 residues. CDR3 DNA sequence: TGCAGCGTGATTTCGGGGGTCGAGCAGTACTTC. Translating gives CSVISGVEQYF.

The J gene is TRBJ2-4, the V gene TRBV2, with 9 positions matching TRBD2. CDR3 length equals 18 residues. Germline V gene data show CDR1 as SNHLY and CDR2 as FYNNEI. The J segment lost 6 bases and the V segment lost 4 bases, leaving 16 bases of the junction unmatched. The CDR3 protein is CASSATSGRGGWGNIQYF. The CDR3 DNA reads as TGTGCCAGCAGTGCTACTAGCGGGCGCGGGGGGTGGGGAAACATTCAGTACTTC.

The J gene is TRBJ1-2, the V gene TRBV4-1; tentative D call: TRBD1 (6 bases). The germline CDR1 and CDR2 sequences are MGHRA and YSYEKL. Trimming shortened V by 0 bases and J by 8 bases, and 25 bases separated the two germline ends. This CDR3 is built from 18 residues. CDR3 protein: CASSQDGGAPEGRGGYTF. The CDR3 coding sequence is TGCGCCAGCAGCCAAGATGGGGGGGCTCCTGAGGGGCGCGGCGGCTACACCTTC.

This chain connects TRBV27 to TRBJ2-2; tentative D call: TRBD2 (5 bases). Germline loops: CDR1 MNHEY, CDR2 SMNVEV (reference sequence). Trimming stripped 5 bases from V and 3 bases from J, with 10 bases between. The length of the CDR3 is 14 residues. The DNA for the CDR3 is TGTGCCAGCAGTAGGAGCGGATACACCGGGGAGCTGTTTTTT. It yields the protein CASSRSGYTGELFF.

The chain uses TRBV14 and TRBJ2-1; 10 bases fit TRBD2. V lost 4 bases, J lost 6 bases, and 12 bases stayed unmatched. The CDR3 loop spans 17 amino acids. Germline V gene sequence: CDR1 SGHDN, CDR2 FVKESK. DNA of the CDR3: TGTGCCAGCAGCCGAAATAGGGGAGCGGGAGGGGGCAATGAGCAGTTCTTC. As protein: CASSRNRGAGGGNEQFF.

This chain joins TRBV19 and TRBJ2-7; TRBD1 is a possible D gene (5 bases). This CDR3 spans 15 amino acids. Trimming took 6 bases from V and 2 from J, leaving 17 bases between them. Germline CDR1 LNHDA, CDR2 SQIVND (reference sequence). The CDR3 loop reads CASSDPQGFPYEQYF. The CDR3 nucleotides read TGTGCCAGTAGCGATCCTCAGGGATTTCCCTACGAGCAGTACTTC.

V and J are TRBV6-5 and TRBJ1-1; D uncertain. The length of the CDR3 is 12 residues. CDR1 is MNHEY and CDR2 is SVGAGI in the germline V gene. V dropped 7 bases and J dropped 3 bases, with 9 bases sitting between them. DNA of the CDR3: TGTGCCAGCAACCGCGGGGACACTGAAGCTTTCTTT. Translation gives CASNRGDTEAFF.

The chain employs TRBV2 and TRBJ2-3; D not certain. Deletions cut 7 bases from V and 1 base from J, with 6 bases between. This CDR3 spans 12 amino acids. Germline loops: CDR1 SNHLY, CDR2 FYNNEI. This CDR3 reads CASTRGTDTQYF. Written as DNA, the CDR3 is TGTGCCAGCACTAGAGGCACAGATACGCAGTATTTT.

The V and J genes are TRBV19 and TRBJ1-2; 7 nucleotides align to TRBD1. The length of the CDR3 is 13 residues. Germline V lookup: CDR1 LNHDA, CDR2 SQIVND (reference sequence). V lost 6 bases and J lost 5; bases outside the gene matches: 6. The CDR3 DNA follows: TGTGCCAGTAGGAGGGACAGCACGTATGGCTACACCTTC. Its translation: CASRRDSTYGYTF.

The chain uses TRBV10-1 and TRBJ2-3, with D maybe TRBD1 (6 bases). Germline V gene data show CDR1 as WNHNN and CDR2 as SYGVQD (reference sequence). The CDR3 extends over 13 amino acids. Deletions cut 3 bases from V and 7 bases from J, with 11 bases between. CDR3 sequence reads: CASSENRANTQYF. The CDR3 bases are TGCGCCAGCAGTGAAAACAGGGCAAATACGCAGTATTTT.